This TCR beta chain was found in a study of post-analysis software for immune sequencing data. The TCR beta cDNA libraries carried unique molecular identifiers. TCRdb re-analysed the PCR reads in MiXCR, keeping a single row per CDR3 protein. The table includes about 820,000 distinct CDR3 sequences, about 53% detected once. This CDR3 has 15 amino acids. CDR1 and CDR2 from the germline V gene are LGHDT and YNNKEL (reference sequence). Unmatched junction bases numbered 4, after V lost 3 bases and J lost 3 bases. Points from the study as a whole: In patients, roughly five TRBV segments were more frequent than in controls, with TRBV5-6, TRBV5-1 and TRBV20-1 among them.

Regarding this clonotype: Antigen: not known.

This clonotype originated in a girl aged 5-17 years with multiple sclerosis. V usage is TRBV3-1 and J usage is TRBJ2-1, with 8 bases matching TRBD2. Sequences were obtained from blood. CDR3 sequence: CASSQLSGDYNEQFF. Written as DNA, the CDR3 is TGTGCCAGCAGCCAGCTTAGCGGGGACTACAATGAGCAGTTCTTC.